This entry concerns a single T cell receptor (beta chain). These data originate in a study of OX40 agonist ivuxolimab in advanced cancers. Study as a whole: A mean age of roughly 62 years, range about 20 to 85, was recorded, and 70% to 85% were male.

Germline assignment: CDR1 MRHNA and CDR2 SNTAGT. Trimming took 0 bases from V and 2 from J, leaving 4 bases between them. The CDR3 runs to 13 residues. Some clones are missing from TCRdb's copy, which holds only in-frame ones; the method was immunoSEQ multiplex PCR. The data show around 13,000 clones, about 80% seen once. The chain combines TRBV6-4 with TRBJ1-1; D call uncertain. This TCR derives from an adult with an advanced solid tumor such as melanoma, head and neck, liver or kidney cancer. Sequenced material: CD4+ or CD8+ T cells sorted from blood, taken in a trial of the OX40 agonist ivuxolimab. This CDR3 is CASSDSDNTEAFF. The CDR3 nucleotides are TGTGCCAGCAGTGACTCGGACAACACTGAAGCTTTCTTT.